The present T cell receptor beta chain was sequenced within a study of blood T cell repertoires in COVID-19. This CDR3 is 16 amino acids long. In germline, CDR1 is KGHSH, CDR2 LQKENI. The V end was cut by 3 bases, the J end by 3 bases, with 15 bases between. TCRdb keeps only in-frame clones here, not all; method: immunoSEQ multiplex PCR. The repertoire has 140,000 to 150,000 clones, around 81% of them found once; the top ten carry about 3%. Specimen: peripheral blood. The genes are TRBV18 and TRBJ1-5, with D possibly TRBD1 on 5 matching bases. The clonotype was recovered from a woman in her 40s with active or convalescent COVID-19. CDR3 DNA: TGTGCCAGCTCACCGAATCGGCAGGGACTCAATCAGCCCCAGCATTTT. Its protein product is CASSPNRQGLNQPQHF.